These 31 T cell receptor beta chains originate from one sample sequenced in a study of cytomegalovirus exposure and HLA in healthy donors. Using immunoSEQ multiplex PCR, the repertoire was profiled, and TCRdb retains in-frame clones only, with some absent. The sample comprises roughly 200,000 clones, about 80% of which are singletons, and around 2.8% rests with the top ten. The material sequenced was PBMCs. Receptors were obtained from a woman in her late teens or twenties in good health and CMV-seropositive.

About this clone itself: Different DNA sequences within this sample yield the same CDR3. This CDR3 is CASSQGLGGETQYF. The CDR3 DNA reads as TGTGCCAGCAGCCAGGGGCTTGGTGGGGAGACCCAGTACTTC. The gene calls are TRBV4-2 and TRBJ2-5, with D perhaps matching TRBD1 (5 bases). V was pared by 3 bases and J by 5 bases, with 13 bases between. The length of the CDR3 is 14 residues. Germline CDR1 and CDR2: LGHNA and YNFKEQ.

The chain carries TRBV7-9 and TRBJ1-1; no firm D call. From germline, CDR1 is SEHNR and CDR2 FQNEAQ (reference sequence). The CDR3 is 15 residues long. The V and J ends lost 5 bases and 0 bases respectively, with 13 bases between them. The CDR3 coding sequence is TGTGCCAGCAGCGGAGAGGGAGTCATGAACACTGAAGCTTTCTTT. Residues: CASSGEGVMNTEAFF. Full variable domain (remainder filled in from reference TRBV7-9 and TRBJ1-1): DTGVSQNPRHKITKRGQNVTFRCDPISEHNRLYWYRQTLGQGPEFLTYFQNEAQLEKSRLLSDRFSAERPKGSFSTLEIQRTEQGDSAMYLCASSGEGVMNTEAFFGQGTRLTVV.

CDR3 DNA: TGCGCCAGCAGCAGGAGGTACAACCCTAATGAAAAACTGTTTTTT. It is translated as CASSRRYNPNEKLFF. The chain combines TRBV4-3 with TRBJ1-4; D uncertain. The length of the CDR3 is 15 residues. Trimming left V 5 bases short and J 3 bases short, with 13 bases between. Germline V gene sequence: CDR1 LGHNA, CDR2 YSLEER.

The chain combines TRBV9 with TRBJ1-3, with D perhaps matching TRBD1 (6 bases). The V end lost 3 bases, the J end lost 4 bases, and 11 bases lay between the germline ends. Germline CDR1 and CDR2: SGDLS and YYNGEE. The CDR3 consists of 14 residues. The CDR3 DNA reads TGTGCCAGCAGCGACAGGGTGAAAGGAAACACCATATATTTT. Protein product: CASSDRVKGNTIYF.

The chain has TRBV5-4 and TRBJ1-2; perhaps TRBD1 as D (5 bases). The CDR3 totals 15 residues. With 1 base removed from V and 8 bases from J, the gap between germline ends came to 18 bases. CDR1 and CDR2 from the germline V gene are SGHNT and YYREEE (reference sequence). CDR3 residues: CASSLYSSGLGGYTF. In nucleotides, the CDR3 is TGTGCCAGCAGCTTGTACTCTTCAGGGTTGGGGGGCTACACCTTC.

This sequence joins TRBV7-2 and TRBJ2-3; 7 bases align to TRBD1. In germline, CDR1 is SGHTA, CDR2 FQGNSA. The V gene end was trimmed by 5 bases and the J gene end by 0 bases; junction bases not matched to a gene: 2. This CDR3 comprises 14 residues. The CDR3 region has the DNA TGTGCCAGCAGCCAGGACAGGAGCACAGATACGCAGTATTTT. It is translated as CASSQDRSTDTQYF.

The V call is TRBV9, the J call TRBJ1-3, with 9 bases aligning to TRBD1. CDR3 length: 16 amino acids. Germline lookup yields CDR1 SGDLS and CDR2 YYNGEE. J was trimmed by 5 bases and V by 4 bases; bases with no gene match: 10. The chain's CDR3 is CASSPSPTGGRNTIYF. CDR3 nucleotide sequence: TGTGCCAGCAGCCCGTCCCCGACAGGGGGACGAAACACCATATATTTT.

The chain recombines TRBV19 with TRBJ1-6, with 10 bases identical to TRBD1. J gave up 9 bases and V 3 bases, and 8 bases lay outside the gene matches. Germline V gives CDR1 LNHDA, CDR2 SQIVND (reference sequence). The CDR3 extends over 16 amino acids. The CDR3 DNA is TGTGCCAGTAGTATCCGGGACAGGGGTAGTGGTTCACCCCTCCACTTT. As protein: CASSIRDRGSGSPLHF.

The CDR3, as DNA: TGTGCCAGCCTCAAGGGGATTATGGGCGAGCAGTACTTC. Its translation: CASLKGIMGEQYF. The J gene is TRBJ2-7, the V gene TRBV2; possibly TRBD1 for D (5 bases). CDR1 is SNHLY and CDR2 is FYNNEI in the germline V gene. The CDR3 contains 13 residues. Trimming left V 8 bases short and J 6 bases short, with 17 bases between.

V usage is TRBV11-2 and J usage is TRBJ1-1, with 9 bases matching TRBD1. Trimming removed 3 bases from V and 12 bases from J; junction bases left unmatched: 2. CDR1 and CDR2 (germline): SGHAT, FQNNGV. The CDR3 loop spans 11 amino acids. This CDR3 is CASSLGTGTFF. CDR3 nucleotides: TGTGCCAGCAGCTTGGGGACAGGGACTTTCTTT.

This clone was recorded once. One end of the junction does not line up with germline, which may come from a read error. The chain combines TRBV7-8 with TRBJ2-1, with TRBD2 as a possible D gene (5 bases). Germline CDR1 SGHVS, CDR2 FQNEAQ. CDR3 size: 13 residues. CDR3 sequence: CASSLAIVNEQFF. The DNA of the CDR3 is TGTGCCAGCAGCCTAGCCATAGTGAATGAGCAGTTCTTC. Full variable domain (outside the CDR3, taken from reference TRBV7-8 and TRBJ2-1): GAGVSQSPRYKVAKRGQDVALRCDPISGHVSLFWYQQALGQGPEFLTYFQNEAQLDKSGLPSDRFFAERPEGSVSTLKIQRTQQEDSAVYLCASSLAIVNEQFFGPGTRLTVL.

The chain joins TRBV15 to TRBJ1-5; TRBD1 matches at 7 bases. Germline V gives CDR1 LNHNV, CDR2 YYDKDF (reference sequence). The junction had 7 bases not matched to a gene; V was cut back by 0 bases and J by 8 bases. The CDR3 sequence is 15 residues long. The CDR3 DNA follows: TGTGCCACCAGCAGAGACATACAGGGGAGTAAGCCCCAGCATTTT. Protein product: CATSRDIQGSKPQHF.

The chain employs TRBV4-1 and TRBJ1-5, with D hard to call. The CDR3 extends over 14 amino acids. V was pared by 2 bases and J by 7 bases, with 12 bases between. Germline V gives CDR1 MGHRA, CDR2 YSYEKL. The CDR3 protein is CASSQPTMAQPQHF. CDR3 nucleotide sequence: TGCGCCAGCAGCCAACCAACCATGGCCCAGCCCCAGCATTTT.

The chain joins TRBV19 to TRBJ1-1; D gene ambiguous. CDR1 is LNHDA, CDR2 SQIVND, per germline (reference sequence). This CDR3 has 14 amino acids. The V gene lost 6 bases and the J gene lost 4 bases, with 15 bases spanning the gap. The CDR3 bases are TGTGCCAGTAGGCGTCGGGGTCTTTCCACTGAAGCTTTCTTT. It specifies CASRRRGLSTEAFF.

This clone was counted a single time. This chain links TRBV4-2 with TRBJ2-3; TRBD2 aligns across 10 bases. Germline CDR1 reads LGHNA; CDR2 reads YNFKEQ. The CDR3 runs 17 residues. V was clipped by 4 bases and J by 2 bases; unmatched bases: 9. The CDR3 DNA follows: TGTGCCAGCAGCCGGCGGATAGCGGGGGGATCCACAGATACGCAGTATTTT. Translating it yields CASSRRIAGGSTDTQYF.

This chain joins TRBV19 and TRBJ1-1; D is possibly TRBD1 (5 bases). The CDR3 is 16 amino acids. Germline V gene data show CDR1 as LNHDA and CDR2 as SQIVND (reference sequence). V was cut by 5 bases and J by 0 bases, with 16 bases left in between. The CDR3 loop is CASSPPGGLMNTEAFF. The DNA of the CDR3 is TGTGCCAGTAGTCCCCCCGGGGGATTGATGAACACTGAAGCTTTCTTT.

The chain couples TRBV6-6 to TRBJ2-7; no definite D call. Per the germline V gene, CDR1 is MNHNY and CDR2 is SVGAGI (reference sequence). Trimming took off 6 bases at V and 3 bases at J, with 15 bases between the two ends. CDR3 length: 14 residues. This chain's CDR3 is CASSQTTRHYEQYF. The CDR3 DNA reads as TGTGCCAGCAGCCAGACAACGCGCCACTACGAGCAGTACTTC.

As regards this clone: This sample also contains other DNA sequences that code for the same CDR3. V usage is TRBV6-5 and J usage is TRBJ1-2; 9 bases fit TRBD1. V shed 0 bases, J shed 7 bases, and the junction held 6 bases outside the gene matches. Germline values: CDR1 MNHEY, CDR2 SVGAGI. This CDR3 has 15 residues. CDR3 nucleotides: TGTGCCAGCAGTTACTCTACAGGGGGCGGTGGTGGCTACACCTTC. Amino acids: CASSYSTGGGGGYTF.

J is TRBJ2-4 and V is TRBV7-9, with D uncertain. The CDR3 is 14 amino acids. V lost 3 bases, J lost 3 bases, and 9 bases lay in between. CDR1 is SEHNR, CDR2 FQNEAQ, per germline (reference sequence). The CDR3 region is CASSLSIGKNIQYF. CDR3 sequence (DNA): TGTGCCAGCAGCTTGTCAATCGGCAAAAACATTCAGTACTTC.

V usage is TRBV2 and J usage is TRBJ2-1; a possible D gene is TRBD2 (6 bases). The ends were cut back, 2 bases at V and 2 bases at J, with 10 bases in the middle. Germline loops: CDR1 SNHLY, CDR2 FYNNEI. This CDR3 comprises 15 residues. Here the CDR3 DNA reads TGTGCCAGCAGTGAACTGGAGGGAACCTACAATGAGCAGTTCTTC. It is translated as CASSELEGTYNEQFF.

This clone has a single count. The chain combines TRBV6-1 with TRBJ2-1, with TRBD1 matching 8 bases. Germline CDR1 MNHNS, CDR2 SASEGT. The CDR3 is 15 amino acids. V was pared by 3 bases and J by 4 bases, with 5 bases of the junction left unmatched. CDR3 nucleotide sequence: TGTGCCAGCAGTGAGTCAGGGGGCGGGTACAATGAGCAGTTCTTC. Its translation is CASSESGGGYNEQFF.

The chain's CDR3 is CASSQVDRGLFPTNEKLFF. Here the CDR3 DNA reads TGTGCCAGCAGCCAGGTTGACAGGGGGCTTTTCCCCACTAATGAAAAACTGTTTTTT. V is TRBV14 and J is TRBJ1-4; 10 nucleotides agree with TRBD1. This CDR3 comprises 19 residues. Germline CDR1 SGHDN, CDR2 FVKESK. Germline trimming cut 3 bases from V and 2 bases from J; bases unmatched to any gene: 12.

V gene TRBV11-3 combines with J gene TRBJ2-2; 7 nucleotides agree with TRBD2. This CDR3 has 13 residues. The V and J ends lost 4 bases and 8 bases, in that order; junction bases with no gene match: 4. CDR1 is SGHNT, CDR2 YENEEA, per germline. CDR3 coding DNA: TGTGCCAGCAGCTCCCTAGCGGCGGGGGAGCTGTTTTTT. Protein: CASSSLAAGELFF.

The CDR3 sequence: CASREVDRDRGTRSYGYTF. DNA of the CDR3: TGTGCCAGTAGGGAGGTGGACCGGGACAGGGGAACCCGGTCCTATGGCTACACCTTC. The chain combines TRBV19 with TRBJ1-2, with 10 bases matching TRBD1. CDR1 LNHDA and CDR2 SQIVND come from the germline V gene (reference sequence). The ends lost 6 bases at V and 4 bases at J; junction bases unmatched: 20. CDR3 length: 19 residues.

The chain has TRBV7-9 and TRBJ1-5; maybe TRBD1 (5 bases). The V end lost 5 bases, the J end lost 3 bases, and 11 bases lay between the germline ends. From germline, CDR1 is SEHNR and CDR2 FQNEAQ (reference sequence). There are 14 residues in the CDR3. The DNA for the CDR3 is TGTGCCAGCAGCCGCGGGGCAGACAATCAGCCCCAGCATTTT. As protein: CASSRGADNQPQHF.

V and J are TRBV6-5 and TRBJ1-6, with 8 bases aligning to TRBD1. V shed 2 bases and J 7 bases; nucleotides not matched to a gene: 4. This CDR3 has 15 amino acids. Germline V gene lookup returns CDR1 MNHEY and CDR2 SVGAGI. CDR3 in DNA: TGTGCCAGCAGTTACCTCCGGGACAGGAATTCACCCCTCCACTTT. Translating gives CASSYLRDRNSPLHF.

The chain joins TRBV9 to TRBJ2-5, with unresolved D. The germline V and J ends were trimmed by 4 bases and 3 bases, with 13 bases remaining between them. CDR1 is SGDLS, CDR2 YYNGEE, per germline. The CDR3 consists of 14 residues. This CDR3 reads CASSSTGLKETQYF. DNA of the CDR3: TGTGCCAGCAGCTCTACTGGGCTGAAAGAGACCCAGTACTTC.

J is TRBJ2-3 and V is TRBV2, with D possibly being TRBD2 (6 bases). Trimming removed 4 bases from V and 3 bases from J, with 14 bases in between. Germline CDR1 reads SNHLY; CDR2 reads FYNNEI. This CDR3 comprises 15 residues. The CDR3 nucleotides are TGTGCCAGCAGTGTGGGCGGGGACCCGACAGATACGCAGTATTTT. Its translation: CASSVGGDPTDTQYF.

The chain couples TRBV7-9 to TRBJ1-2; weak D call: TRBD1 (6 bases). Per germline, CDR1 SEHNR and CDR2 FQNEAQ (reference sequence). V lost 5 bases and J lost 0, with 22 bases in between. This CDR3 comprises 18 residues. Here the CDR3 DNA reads TGTGCCAGCAGCCATTTTGGGGGGGCGGAGGAGGCTAACTATGGCTACACCTTC. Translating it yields CASSHFGGAEEANYGYTF.

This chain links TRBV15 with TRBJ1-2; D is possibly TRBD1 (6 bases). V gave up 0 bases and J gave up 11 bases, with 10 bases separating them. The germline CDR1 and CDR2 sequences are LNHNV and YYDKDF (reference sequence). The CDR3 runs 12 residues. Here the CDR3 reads CATSRETGPYTF. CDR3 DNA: TGTGCCACCAGCAGAGAGACAGGCCCTTACACCTTC.

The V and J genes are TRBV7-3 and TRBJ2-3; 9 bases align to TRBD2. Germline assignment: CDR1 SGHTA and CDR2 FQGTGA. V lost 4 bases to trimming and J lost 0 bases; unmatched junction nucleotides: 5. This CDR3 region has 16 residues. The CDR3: CASSSLAGASTDTQYF. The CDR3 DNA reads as TGTGCCAGCAGCTCGTTAGCGGGGGCCAGCACAGATACGCAGTATTTT.